The 8 T cell receptor beta chains presented below share a single source sample, sequenced in a study of CD8+CD57+ T cells in acquired aplastic anemia. It was genomic DNA that served as the template for profiling TCR beta VDJ and CDR3. From the reads, TCRdb called clonotypes with MiXCR, one entry per CDR3 protein. The sample lists 200,000 to 250,000 distinct CDR3 sequences, 65% occurring once. Before being chosen for sequencing, patients had shown CD8+CD57+ cell expansion by flow cytometry. Sequencing used sorted CD4+, CD8+, or CD8+CD57+ T cells (not recorded which) from PBMCs. Source of these receptors: a human donor with aplastic anemia.

As regards this clonotype: A much more abundant neighbour one base away suggests this may be a read error. V and J are TRBV18 and TRBJ2-3; D remains ambiguous. Germline CDR1 reads KGHSH; CDR2 reads LQKENI. There are 12 residues in the CDR3. Trimming stripped 5 bases from V and 6 bases from J, with 9 bases between. The CDR3: CASSSRADTQYF. Written as DNA, the CDR3 is TGTGCCAGCTCAAGCAGAGCCGATACGCAGTATTTT.

The J gene is TRBJ2-7, the V gene TRBV15; 10 bases line up with TRBD1. Germline trimming cut 3 bases from V and 2 bases from J; bases unmatched to any gene: 7. The CDR3 is made up of 16 amino acids. Germline-derived CDR1 and CDR2 are LNHNV and YYDKDF (reference sequence). The CDR3 region has the DNA TGTGCCACCAGCAGCTCAACCGGGACAGGGGCCTACGAGCAGTACTTC. This sequence encodes CATSSSTGTGAYEQYF.

This clonotype was seen many times. The genes are TRBV20-1 and TRBJ1-1, with D possibly being TRBD1 (6 bases). The CDR3 covers 12 residues. CDR1 and CDR2 from the germline V gene are DFQATT and SNEGSKA (reference sequence). V lost 3 bases and J 3 bases, leaving 8 bases between the germline ends. CDR3 sequence: CSASQGHTEAFF. The CDR3 DNA reads as TGCAGTGCTAGCCAGGGGCACACTGAAGCTTTCTTT.

The DNA for the CDR3 is TGTGCCATGGCGTTCAGGGGCGAGCAGTACTTC. This sequence encodes CAMAFRGEQYF. V gene TRBV7-9 combines with J gene TRBJ2-7; D perhaps matches TRBD1 (6 bases). The CDR3 is 11 residues long. Germline lookup yields CDR1 SEHNR and CDR2 FQNEAQ (reference sequence). V was trimmed by 10 bases and J by 6 bases, leaving 13 bases between them.

This clonotype appeared a single time. The gene calls are TRBV7-8 and TRBJ1-6, with a weak D call TRBD1 (6 bases). This CDR3 has 12 residues. Germline V gene data show CDR1 as SGHVS and CDR2 as FQNEAQ. The V gene lost 6 bases and the J gene lost 13 bases, with 13 bases spanning the gap. The CDR3 here is CASRTGSRPLHF. The DNA for the CDR3 is TGTGCCAGCAGAACAGGGAGTAGGCCCCTCCACTTT.

The V gene is TRBV5-1, the J gene TRBJ2-3; 8 bases agree with TRBD2. In germline, CDR1 is SGHRS, CDR2 YFSETQ. The CDR3 runs to 16 residues. J gave up 1 base and V 2 bases, and 6 bases lay outside the gene matches. CDR3 nucleotide sequence: TGCGCCAGCAGCTTCGGGCGGGGGGACCGCACAGATACGCAGTATTTT. Protein: CASSFGRGDRTDTQYF.

This rearrangement joins TRBV20-1 to TRBJ2-7; 7 bases are a match to TRBD1. Germline CDR1 DFQATT, CDR2 SNEGSKA (reference sequence). CDR3 length: 14 amino acids. V lost 0 bases to trimming and J lost 3 bases; unmatched junction nucleotides: 5. The CDR3 sequence: CSARDPGTDYEQYV. The CDR3, as DNA: TGCAGTGCTAGAGATCCGGGGACAGACTACGAGCAGTACGTC.

The chain links TRBV15 to TRBJ1-1; 11 bases agree with TRBD1. CDR3 length: 14 residues. Germline V gene data show CDR1 as LNHNV and CDR2 as YYDKDF (reference sequence). V shed 6 bases and J 4 bases; nucleotides not matched to a gene: 4. In nucleotides, the CDR3 is TGTGCCACCAGACAGGACAGGGGGCCCACTGAAGCTTTCTTT. This encodes CATRQDRGPTEAFF.